This passage covers 6 T cell receptor beta chains from one sample sequenced in a study of cytomegalovirus exposure and HLA in healthy donors. Libraries were prepared by immunoSEQ multiplex PCR; TCRdb keeps only in-frame clonotypes and omits some of them. The repertoire holds 150,000 or so clones, roughly 83% seen once, with about a tenth in the top ten. Sequenced: PBMCs. These receptors were obtained from a man aged 25-45 years in good health and CMV-seropositive.

The chain links TRBV7-9 to TRBJ2-1, with 11 bases matching TRBD2. V shed 1 base, J shed 7 bases, and the junction held 9 bases outside the gene matches. CDR3 length: 17 amino acids. Germline V gene data show CDR1 as SEHNR and CDR2 as FQNEAQ (reference sequence). The CDR3 protein is CASSLGPELAGGNEQFF. The DNA for the CDR3 is TGTGCCAGCAGCTTAGGTCCTGAGTTAGCGGGGGGGAATGAGCAGTTCTTC. Looking up the rest from reference TRBV7-9 and TRBJ2-1 gives the full variable domain: DTGVSQNPRHKITKRGQNVTFRCDPISEHNRLYWYRQTLGQGPEFLTYFQNEAQLEKSRLLSDRFSAERPKGSFSTLEIQRTEQGDSAMYLCASSLGPELAGGNEQFFGPGTRLTVL.

The chain carries TRBV19 and TRBJ1-1, with a tentative D call TRBD1 (5 bases). Trimming cost V 7 bases and J 3 bases, with 18 bases left between them. Per germline, CDR1 LNHDA and CDR2 SQIVND (reference sequence). This CDR3 comprises 15 residues. The CDR3: CASNPLGTGDTEAFF. The CDR3, as DNA: TGTGCCAGTAACCCCCTCGGGACTGGGGACACTGAAGCTTTCTTT.

J is TRBJ1-1 and V is TRBV27; D unclear. CDR3 size: 16 residues. V lost 3 bases and J lost 1, with 15 bases in between. In germline, CDR1 is MNHEY, CDR2 SMNVEV (reference sequence). The CDR3, as DNA: TGTGCCAGCAGTTTCGGGGAGCGGTCCGGGAACACTGAAGCTTTCTTT. Protein product: CASSFGERSGNTEAFF.

The rearrangement uses TRBV13 and TRBJ1-4; D is unclear. Germline CDR1 PRHDT, CDR2 FYEKMQ (reference sequence). The CDR3 extends over 16 amino acids. V lost 5 bases and J lost 7, with 20 bases in between. CDR3 protein: CASSPGPLEAGEKLFF. DNA for the CDR3: TGTGCCAGCAGCCCCGGGCCCCTCGAGGCGGGTGAAAAACTGTTTTTT.

In its sample, this clone was seen many times. The chain employs TRBV5-5 and TRBJ1-1; a weak D match, TRBD1 (5 bases). The V gene lost 1 base and the J gene lost 5 bases, with 15 bases spanning the gap. The CDR3 runs to 15 residues. Germline V gives CDR1 SGHKS, CDR2 YYEKEE (reference sequence). The CDR3 region is CASSLSRGARTEAFF. The CDR3 nucleotides read TGTGCCAGCAGCTTGTCAAGGGGCGCGAGGACTGAAGCTTTCTTT.

The chain has TRBV6-5 and TRBJ2-7; 11 nucleotides match TRBD2. CDR3 length equals 15 residues. V was clipped by 1 base and J by 4 bases; unmatched bases: 3. Germline V lookup: CDR1 MNHEY, CDR2 SVGAGI. The CDR3, as DNA: TGTGCCAGCAGTTACTTTAGCGGGGGGGCTTACGAGCAGTACTTC. This codes for CASSYFSGGAYEQYF.